This entry lists 29 T cell receptor beta chains sequenced from one sample in a study of regulatory T cells in long-lasting Graves disease. Sample time point: newly diagnosed GD, antithyroid drugs for less than 3 months. Generation of the TCR library employed RNA extracted from PBMCs. Construction of the TCR beta libraries employed iRepertoire HTBI primers in conjunction with Arm-PCR of CDR3 regions. TCRdb re-called the multiplex PCR reads with MiXCR, one entry per CDR3 protein. This table has around 400,000 distinct CDR3 sequences, 10% to 15% appearing once. The same specimen was also included in a second study, on T cells in Graves' hyperthyroidism and ophthalmopathy.

Sequenced material: peripheral blood mononuclear cells (PBMCs), taken at new diagnosis, from a patient treated with antithyroid drugs. These receptor sequences come from a woman younger than 35 with Graves disease.

This chain uses TRBV6-5 with TRBJ1-1, with unresolved D. This CDR3 has 15 amino acids. CDR1 and CDR2 (germline): MNHEY, SVGAGI. V dropped 0 bases and J dropped 6 bases, with 14 bases sitting between them. This chain's CDR3 is CASSYSSRAGSEAFF. CDR3 sequence (DNA): TGTGCCAGCAGTTACTCGTCTCGGGCGGGTTCTGAAGCTTTCTTT.

The chain is built from TRBV29-1 and TRBJ2-2; tentatively, D is TRBD1 or TRBD2 (5 bases each). CDR3 size: 14 residues. The V and J ends lost 7 bases and 3 bases respectively, with 15 bases between them. CDR1 and CDR2 from the germline V gene are SQVTM and ANQGSEA. The CDR3 region is CSAGEGIDTGELFF. As DNA, the CDR3 is TGCAGCGCCGGTGAGGGGATCGACACCGGGGAGCTGTTTTTT.

This clonotype was found many times. This sequence joins TRBV5-5 and TRBJ2-1; maybe TRBD2 (6 bases). The CDR3 sequence is 14 residues long. The germline CDR1 and CDR2 sequences are SGHKS and YYEKEE (reference sequence). V was pared by 4 bases and J by 3 bases, with 11 bases between. CDR3 DNA sequence: TGTGCCAGCAGCAGACGGGAGAGCTACAATGAGCAGTTCTTC. Translated: CASSRRESYNEQFF.

This clonotype was found many times. This chain uses TRBV10-3 with TRBJ2-7; D could derive from TRBD1 or TRBD2 (5 bases each). From germline, CDR1 is ENHRY and CDR2 SYGVKD. The CDR3 covers 12 residues. V lost 8 bases and J lost 5, with 13 bases in between. The CDR3 here is CAIWGMENEQYF. The CDR3 nucleotides read TGTGCCATCTGGGGGATGGAGAACGAGCAGTACTTC.

This clonotype was detected many times. The V and J genes are TRBV4-3 and TRBJ2-1, with 10 positions matching TRBD2. Germline CDR1 and CDR2: LGHNA and YSLEER. V gave up 0 bases and J gave up 5 bases; unmatched junction bases: 4. The CDR3 is made up of 16 amino acids. The CDR3 nucleotides are TGCGCCAGCAGCCAAGAGCCAGCGGGGGGGAACAATGAGCAGTTCTTC. Protein sequence: CASSQEPAGGNNEQFF.

The chain is built from TRBV11-2 and TRBJ2-5, with 11 bases identical to TRBD2. Germline-derived CDR1 and CDR2 are SGHAT and FQNNGV. Trimming removed 4 bases from V and 5 bases from J; junction bases left unmatched: 9. The length of the CDR3 is 16 residues. This CDR3 reads CASSSDGLAGGETQYF. In DNA, the CDR3 is TGTGCCAGCAGCTCAGATGGCCTAGCGGGAGGCGAGACCCAGTACTTC.

This chain uses TRBV5-1 with TRBJ2-1, with TRBD2 matching 12 bases. The CDR3 is 15 amino acids. CDR1 and CDR2 from the germline V gene are SGHRS and YFSETQ. J was trimmed by 9 bases and V by 4 bases; bases with no gene match: 8. CDR3 sequence: CASSIGLAGLGEQFF. The CDR3 DNA reads as TGCGCCAGCAGCATAGGACTAGCGGGATTAGGTGAGCAGTTCTTC.

The genes are TRBV20-1 and TRBJ1-1; D may be TRBD1 (6 bases). CDR1 and CDR2 from the germline V gene are DFQATT and SNEGSKA (reference sequence). V was pared by 4 bases and J by 5 bases, with 17 bases between. The CDR3 loop spans 14 amino acids. CDR3 residues: CSATKGGLGTEAFF. In DNA, the CDR3 is TGCAGTGCTACTAAGGGGGGCTTGGGGACTGAAGCTTTCTTT.

This clonotype was seen only once. A read error may be the cause here, since a much bigger clone is one base away. CDR3 nucleotide sequence: TGTGCCAGCAGCTTTGGGCTCCAGGGCAGGGGGCGCGGCGGGGAGCTGTTTTTT. Its protein is CASSFGLQGRGRGGELFF. The chain links TRBV7-3 to TRBJ2-2; 8 positions agree with TRBD1. Per the germline V gene, CDR1 is SGHTA and CDR2 is FQGTGA. This CDR3 contains 18 residues. The ends lost 3 bases at V and 7 bases at J; junction bases unmatched: 16.

Of note for this clonotype: This could be a read error, since a much larger clone is one nucleotide away. The chain couples TRBV28 to TRBJ2-3; D not resolved. CDR3 length equals 13 residues. CDR1 is MDHEN and CDR2 is SYDVKM in the germline V gene. Written as DNA, the CDR3 is TGTGTCAGCAGTTCCGTAGTCCCGAATACGCAGTATTTT. Protein product: CVSSSVVPNTQYF.

This chain uses TRBV6-5 with TRBJ1-2; 9 nucleotides agree with TRBD1. Germline loops: CDR1 MNHEY, CDR2 SVGAGI. V was clipped by 2 bases and J by 8 bases; unmatched bases: 3. CDR3 size: 13 residues. CDR3 in amino acids: CASSYGTGLGYTF. The DNA for the CDR3 is TGTGCCAGCAGTTACGGGACAGGGTTAGGCTACACCTTC.

This clonotype occurred a few times. The rearrangement joins TRBV30 to TRBJ1-5; 9 nucleotides match TRBD1. V was clipped by 2 bases and J by 9 bases; unmatched bases: 11. Per germline, CDR1 GTSNPN and CDR2 SVGIG (reference sequence). The CDR3 length is 15 residues. CDR3 in DNA: TGTGCCTGGAGTCCGGGACAGGGAGGTCTGATGCCCCAGCATTTT. The encoded protein is CAWSPGQGGLMPQHF.

The chain combines TRBV7-9 with TRBJ2-7, with D maybe TRBD2 (5 bases). V was clipped by 5 bases and J by 6 bases, with 14 bases between them. The CDR3 totals 13 residues. Germline values: CDR1 SEHNR, CDR2 FQNEAQ (reference sequence). The CDR3 region is CASSPDGRGEQYV. The CDR3 coding sequence is TGTGCCAGCAGCCCGGATGGGAGAGGCGAGCAGTACGTC.

The chain carries TRBV14 and TRBJ1-2; no firm D call. The germline gives CDR1 SGHDN, CDR2 FVKESK. Trimming pared 0 bases from V and 0 bases from J, leaving 11 bases between. This CDR3 is 16 amino acids long. The CDR3 DNA is TGTGCCAGCAGCCAAGATTTTGGACTGTCTAACTATGGCTACACCTTC. Translating gives CASSQDFGLSNYGYTF.

This clonotype was recorded at least ten times. One end of the junction fails to match germline, which may point to a read error. This chain links TRBV10-3 with TRBJ2-5, with TRBD2 matching 10 bases. CDR3 length: 15 amino acids. In germline, CDR1 is ENHRY, CDR2 SYGVKD. CDR3 DNA sequence: TGCGCCATCAGTGAGAGTGGAGCGGGAGGGGAGACCCAGTACTTC. Translated: CAISESGAGGETQYF.

This clonotype was picked up many times. The chain is built from TRBV6-1 and TRBJ2-1, with D possibly TRBD1 on 6 matching bases. The CDR3 consists of 15 residues. Per the germline V gene, CDR1 is MNHNS and CDR2 is SASEGT. V was shortened by 6 bases and J by 6 bases, with 18 bases between the two germline ends. Written as DNA, the CDR3 is TGTGCCAGCAGCCCCAGGGGACGATTGGCCAATGAGCAGTTCTTC. As protein: CASSPRGRLANEQFF.

This clonotype occurred a few times. The CDR3 reads CASSEPGLAVPPYF. The CDR3 region has the DNA TGCGCCAGCAGTGAGCCCGGACTCGCCGTACCTCCGTACTTC. The rearrangement uses TRBV10-2 and TRBJ2-5; a weak D match, TRBD2 (5 bases). The CDR3 runs 14 residues. V was shortened by 2 bases and J by 13 bases, with 20 bases between the two germline ends. The germline CDR1 and CDR2 sequences are WSHSY and SAAADI.

This clonotype was picked up many times. CDR3 nucleotides: TGTGCCAGCAGCGCTGCCTACGAGCAGTACTTC. This sequence encodes CASSAAYEQYF. The V and J genes are TRBV5-4 and TRBJ2-7, with no clear D. Germline CDR1 reads SGHNT; CDR2 reads YYREEE (reference sequence). This CDR3 contains 11 residues. Trimming cost V 4 bases and J 2 bases, with 4 bases left between them. Supplemented by reference TRBV5-4 and TRBJ2-7, the full variable domain reads ETGVTQSPTHLIKTRGQQVTLRCSSQSGHNTVSWYQQALGQGPQFIFQYYREEENGRGNFPPRFSGLQFPNYSSELNVNALELDDSALYLCASSAAYEQYFGPGTRLTVT.

This clonotype has at least ten counts. V usage is TRBV27 and J usage is TRBJ2-3; unclear D gene. CDR1 is MNHEY and CDR2 is SMNVEV in the germline V gene (reference sequence). This CDR3 has 11 amino acids. V dropped 8 bases and J dropped 5 bases, with 8 bases sitting between them. The CDR3 DNA reads as TGTGCCAGCTACCATATAGATACGCAGTATTTT. It specifies CASYHIDTQYF.

Many counts were recorded for this clonotype. The CDR3 spells CASSYSKVAPGVYEQYV. The CDR3, as DNA: TGTGCCAGCAGTTACTCGAAGGTGGCACCGGGGGTTTACGAGCAGTACGTC. The chain combines TRBV6-2 or TRBV6-3 with TRBJ2-7, with a weak D call TRBD2 (6 bases). Trimming cost V 0 bases and J 4 bases, with 19 bases left between them. Germline V gives CDR1 MNHEY, CDR2 SVGEGT. The CDR3 has 17 amino acids.

This clonotype was picked up many times. The chain has TRBV28 and TRBJ2-5; D uncertain. The CDR3 contains 12 residues. CDR1 and CDR2 from the germline V gene are MDHEN and SYDVKM. Deletions cut 4 bases from V and 4 bases from J, with 7 bases between. CDR3 amino acids: CASSSYVETQYF. CDR3 DNA: TGTGCCAGCAGTTCCTACGTAGAGACCCAGTACTTC.

This clonotype showed up just a few times. The chain recombines TRBV5-1 with TRBJ2-2; weak D call: TRBD2 (6 bases). V was pared by 6 bases and J by 4 bases, with 13 bases between. The V gene's germline CDR1 is SGHRS and CDR2 YFSETQ. This CDR3 contains 14 residues. Here the CDR3 reads CASTPPGGTGELFF. For the CDR3, the DNA is TGCGCCAGCACCCCGCCCGGGGGCACCGGGGAGCTGTTTTTT.

This clonotype has at least ten counts. The chain carries TRBV27 and TRBJ1-5; TRBD1 matches at 7 bases. The CDR3 spans 15 residues. V dropped 5 bases and J dropped 2; count of bases not matched to a gene: 6. Germline CDR1 is MNHEY and CDR2 is SMNVEV (reference sequence). The CDR3 nucleotides are TGTGCCAGCAGTCTACGACAGGGTGGCAATCAGCCCCAGCATTTT. Amino acids: CASSLRQGGNQPQHF.

Comment on this clonotype: This may stem from a read error, because a much larger clone lies one nucleotide away. The chain uses TRBV19 and TRBJ1-1, with D unclear. The CDR3 sequence is 15 residues long. Germline CDR1 reads LNHDA; CDR2 reads SQIVND (reference sequence). The ends were cut back, 9 bases at V and 6 bases at J, with 23 bases in the middle. The CDR3 sequence is CASAGIAGGYPEAFF. CDR3 coding DNA: TGTGCCAGCGCGGGGATCGCGGGCGGTTACCCTGAAGCTTTCTTT.

This clonotype was seen at least ten times. This rearrangement joins TRBV25-1 to TRBJ1-5, with D hard to call. CDR1 is MGHDK and CDR2 is SYGVNS in the germline V gene. V gave up 4 bases and J gave up 11 bases, with 27 bases separating them. The CDR3 covers 17 residues. The CDR3 nucleotides read TGTGCCAGCAGTGCATACCTGACAAAACCTGGGTGTGTGTCCCAGCATTTT. It yields the protein CASSAYLTKPGCVSQHF. Looking up the rest from reference TRBV25-1 and TRBJ1-5 gives the full variable domain: EADIYQTPRYLVIGTGKKITLECSQTMGHDKMYWYQQDPGMELHLIHYSYGVNSTEKGDLSSESTVSRIRTEHFPLTLESARPSHTSQYLCASSAYLTKPGCVSQHFGDGTRLSIL.

This clonotype was recorded a few times. Just one base apart from a much larger clone, this may be a read error. The chain uses TRBV2 and TRBJ2-4; D tentatively reads TRBD1 or TRBD2 (5 bases each). The V gene's germline CDR1 is SNHLY and CDR2 FYNNEI. This CDR3 spans 12 amino acids. Deletions cut 8 bases from V and 11 bases from J, with 16 bases between. CDR3 sequence (DNA): TGTGCCAGCCAACGAGTTCGGGACGTTCAGTACTTC. Protein: CASQRVRDVQYF.

The rearrangement links TRBV12-3 or TRBV12-4 to TRBJ1-4; possibly TRBD1 for D (6 bases). V was cut by 4 bases and J by 6 bases, with 15 bases left in between. CDR3 length: 15 amino acids. DNA for the CDR3: TGTGCCAGCAGTTGGCCCAGGGGCGGGGATGAAAAACTGTTTTTT. Protein: CASSWPRGGDEKLFF.

This clonotype has a count of ten or more. This chain joins TRBV7-9 and TRBJ1-2; a possible D gene is TRBD1 (5 bases). Germline assignment: CDR1 SEHNR and CDR2 FQNEAQ (reference sequence). The CDR3 runs to 15 residues. The V and J ends lost 0 bases and 2 bases respectively, with 10 bases between them. CDR3 region: CASSLAGTGNYGYTF. The CDR3 nucleotides read TGTGCCAGCAGCTTAGCAGGGACGGGAAACTATGGCTACACCTTC.

The table lists this clonotype with many counts. CDR3 sequence (DNA): TGTGCCAGCAGCCCGACTGGACAGGGTGGGAACACTGAAGCTTTCTTT. It codes for CASSPTGQGGNTEAFF. The chain employs TRBV5-4 and TRBJ1-1; 8 nucleotides align to TRBD1. Germline CDR1 SGHNT, CDR2 YYREEE (reference sequence). This CDR3 is built from 16 residues. Unmatched junction bases numbered 9, after V lost 4 bases and J lost 1 base. Based on the CDR3 plus reference TRBV5-4 and TRBJ1-1, the full variable domain is ETGVTQSPTHLIKTRGQQVTLRCSSQSGHNTVSWYQQALGQGPQFIFQYYREEENGRGNFPPRFSGLQFPNYSSELNVNALELDDSALYLCASSPTGQGGNTEAFFGQGTRLTVV.